Presented here are 30 T cell receptor beta chains from one specimen sequenced in a study of regulatory T cells in long-lasting Graves disease. The time point was: newly diagnosed GD, antithyroid drugs for less than 3 months. Preparation of the TCR library used RNA extracted from PBMCs. Sequencing libraries for TCR beta were prepared with iRepertoire HTBI primers and Arm-PCR of CDR3 regions. TCRdb fed the multiplex PCR reads into MiXCR, producing one record per CDR3 protein. Of 500,000 or so distinct CDR3 sequences in the sample, around 15% are singletons; the top ten hold approximately 12%. The data also belong to a second study, concerning T cells in Graves' hyperthyroidism and ophthalmopathy.

The source was peripheral blood mononuclear cells (PBMCs), collected at new diagnosis, from a patient treated with antithyroid drugs. These receptors were obtained from a man aged 35-49 years with Graves disease.

In this sample, this clonotype turned up many times. CDR3 in DNA: TGTGCCAGCAGAAGATACGGGCCTTACAATGAGCAGTTCTTC. This codes for CASRRYGPYNEQFF. The chain employs TRBV2 and TRBJ2-1; D not certain. Germline values: CDR1 SNHLY, CDR2 FYNNEI. The CDR3 is 14 residues long. V was pared by 6 bases and J by 4 bases, with 13 bases between.

This clonotype was observed many times. The V gene is TRBV12-3 or TRBV12-4, the J gene TRBJ1-5; D gene unclear. V dropped 5 bases and J dropped 7 bases, with 15 bases sitting between them. The CDR3 covers 14 residues. This CDR3 reads CASSPGWPQQPQHF. The CDR3 bases are TGTGCCAGCAGTCCTGGGTGGCCCCAGCAGCCCCAGCATTTT.

The table lists this clonotype with many counts. The chain uses TRBV25-1 and TRBJ2-5; no definite D call. V lost 5 bases to trimming and J lost 5 bases, with 12 bases between them. Per germline, CDR1 MGHDK and CDR2 SYGVNS. This CDR3 has 13 amino acids. CDR3 in DNA: TGTGCCAGCAGTACTACCGGTTTGGAGACCCAGTACTTC. It translates to CASSTTGLETQYF.

This clonotype was detected ten times or more. The chain is built from TRBV7-9 and TRBJ2-3; 8 positions match TRBD2. After removal of 4 bases from V and 13 bases from J, the junction contained 10 bases not matched to a gene. The CDR3 spans 13 residues. Germline V gene sequence: CDR1 SEHNR, CDR2 FQNEAQ (reference sequence). CDR3 protein: CASSSDSGILKYF. CDR3 nucleotides: TGTGCCAGCAGCTCCGATAGCGGGATATTAAAGTATTTT.

The sample holds a few counts of this clonotype. Germline and junction disagree at one end, which may indicate a read error. V and J are TRBV20-1 and TRBJ2-7, with 10 bases that match TRBD1. Germline CDR1 reads DFQATT; CDR2 reads SNEGSKA (reference sequence). The CDR3 covers 14 residues. DNA of the CDR3: TGCAGTGCACCGGACAGGGGGGCCTCCCACGAGCAGTACTTC. Translating gives CSAPDRGASHEQYF.

This clonotype came up once. The V call is TRBV2, the J call TRBJ2-7; TRBD2 matches at 14 bases. The CDR3 loop spans 18 amino acids. Trimming cost V 6 bases and J 0 bases; bases outside gene matches: 10. In germline, CDR1 is SNHLY, CDR2 FYNNEI. The CDR3: CASSSGTSGSSSSYEQYF. CDR3 DNA sequence: TGTGCCAGCAGCTCCGGGACTAGCGGGAGTTCGAGCTCCTACGAGCAGTACTTC.

The chain joins TRBV7-9 to TRBJ2-7; 7 bases match TRBD2. The junction had 8 bases not matched to a gene; V was cut back by 1 base and J by 2 bases. This CDR3 is built from 16 residues. CDR1 and CDR2 from the germline V gene are SEHNR and FQNEAQ (reference sequence). CDR3 amino acids: CASSLGILAWTYEQYF. The CDR3 DNA follows: TGTGCCAGCAGCTTAGGGATACTAGCGTGGACCTACGAGCAGTACTTC.

As for this clonotype: A much larger clone lies one base from this, so it may be a read error. The chain has TRBV20-1 and TRBJ2-5; 8 bases are shared with TRBD1. CDR1 DFQATT and CDR2 SNEGSKA come from the germline V gene (reference sequence). The CDR3 loop spans 15 amino acids. V lost 2 bases, J lost 7 bases, and 12 bases stayed unmatched. The DNA of the CDR3 is TGCAGTGCTAGACCCCGGGGACAGGCCCGGTGGACCCAGTACTTC. Protein sequence: CSARPRGQARWTQYF.

This clonotype came up a few times. This chain joins TRBV6-1 and TRBJ2-2; TRBD1 matches 7 bases. Trimming took 6 bases from V and 9 from J; bases not matched to a gene: 10. The CDR3 has 14 amino acids. Looked up from germline, CDR1 is MNHNS and CDR2 is SASEGT. The CDR3 sequence: CASSTTGRLWELFF. CDR3 bases: TGTGCCAGCAGCACGACAGGGAGACTTTGGGAGCTGTTTTTT.

The chain couples TRBV30 to TRBJ1-6, with unresolved D. The V end was cut by 8 bases, the J end by 3 bases, with 11 bases between. From germline, CDR1 is GTSNPN and CDR2 SVGIG (reference sequence). The CDR3 loop spans 13 amino acids. The chain's CDR3 is CAGRTGYNSPLHF. The CDR3 DNA follows: TGTGCCGGACGGACCGGCTATAATTCACCCCTCCACTTT.

CDR3 nucleotide sequence: TGTGCCACCAGTGGTAAGGTAGGAGGTAAATACGAGCAGTACTTC. Translating gives CATSGKVGGKYEQYF. The rearrangement uses TRBV24-1 and TRBJ2-7, with D perhaps matching TRBD2 (5 bases). Germline CDR1 is KGHDR and CDR2 is SFDVKD. The CDR3 has 15 residues. V dropped 5 bases and J dropped 4 bases, with 17 bases sitting between them.

This chain joins TRBV27 and TRBJ2-7; no definite D call. Germline loops: CDR1 MNHEY, CDR2 SMNVEV (reference sequence). Trimming removed 6 bases from V and 7 bases from J, with 22 bases in between. The CDR3 is made up of 15 amino acids. The CDR3 here is CASRLLGRTLEEQYF. CDR3 in DNA: TGTGCCAGCAGGCTGCTCGGGCGGACCCTAGAGGAGCAGTACTTC.

The table lists this clonotype with many counts. The chain is built from TRBV2 and TRBJ2-2; 11 bases are shared with TRBD2. The CDR3 totals 16 residues. Germline V CDR1 and CDR2: SNHLY, FYNNEI. J gave up 5 bases and V 7 bases, and 9 bases lay outside the gene matches. The CDR3, as DNA: TGTGCCAGCAAGATACTAGCGGGAGTTCGTACCGGGGAGCTGTTTTTT. Its protein is CASKILAGVRTGELFF.

Comment on this clonotype: With only one base between it and a far larger clone, this is likely a read error. The gene calls are TRBV12-3 or TRBV12-4 and TRBJ2-4; 7 bases fit TRBD2. J was trimmed by 13 bases and V by 6 bases; bases with no gene match: 18. The CDR3 has 15 amino acids. In DNA form, the CDR3 reads TGTGCCAGCAGACCCTCGGGAGGACCCTACAATGAGCAGTACTTC. Protein product: CASRPSGGPYNEQYF.

Ten or more counts support this clonotype. The rearrangement links TRBV6-2 or TRBV6-3 to TRBJ2-5; 11 bases map to TRBD2. The germline CDR1 and CDR2 sequences are MNHEY and SVGEGT. With 5 bases clipped from V and 5 bases from J, the junction kept 7 bases outside the gene matches. The CDR3 is 15 residues long. DNA for the CDR3: TGTGCCAGCAGTGACTTAGCGGGAGGGCCGGAGACCCAGTACTTC. It codes for CASSDLAGGPETQYF.

This clonotype was seen ten or more times. This chain joins TRBV2 and TRBJ2-7; the D gene is possibly TRBD1 (6 bases). V was trimmed by 6 bases and J by 4 bases, leaving 13 bases between them. Germline V gene data show CDR1 as SNHLY and CDR2 as FYNNEI. The CDR3 has 13 amino acids. The CDR3 nucleotides are TGTGCCAGCAGCAAGATACAGGGATACGAGCAGTACTTC. It yields the protein CASSKIQGYEQYF. Using reference TRBV2 and TRBJ2-7 for the parts outside the CDR3, the full variable domain is EPEVTQTPSHQVTQMGQEVILRCVPISNHLYFYWYRQILGQKVEFLVSFYNNEISEKSEIFDDQFSVERPDGSNFTLKIRSTKLEDSAMYFCASSKIQGYEQYFGPGTRLTVT.

This clonotype was picked up one time. A much larger clone differs by one base, so this may be a read error. V usage is TRBV20-1 and J usage is TRBJ1-2, with D perhaps matching TRBD1 (6 bases). Germline CDR1 DFQATT, CDR2 SNEGSKA (reference sequence). The CDR3 sequence is 17 residues long. Trimming pared 4 bases from V and 4 bases from J, leaving 25 bases between. The CDR3 nucleotides are TGCAGTGCTACCCCCCTCCCGGGACAAAACCGATGCTATGGCTACACCTTC. Amino acids: CSATPLPGQNRCYGYTF.

The J gene is TRBJ2-7, the V gene TRBV4-1, with 8 bases matching TRBD1. V shed 4 bases and J 2 bases; nucleotides not matched to a gene: 10. The CDR3 contains 16 residues. Germline V gene data show CDR1 as MGHRA and CDR2 as YSYEKL. The CDR3 sequence is CASSPYSGTGAYEQYF. The CDR3 DNA reads as TGCGCCAGCAGCCCTTACTCCGGGACAGGAGCCTACGAGCAGTACTTC.

This chain connects TRBV20-1 to TRBJ2-5; 7 bases agree with TRBD1. Germline CDR1 is DFQATT and CDR2 is SNEGSKA (reference sequence). The CDR3 length is 17 residues. The trim removed 8 bases at V and 5 bases at J, leaving 23 bases unmatched. The CDR3 protein is CSSSRGKGTASRETQYF. CDR3 nucleotides: TGCAGTTCATCCAGAGGGAAGGGGACAGCCTCCCGTGAGACCCAGTACTTC.

Many counts were recorded for this clonotype. This chain links TRBV2 with TRBJ2-7; no definite D call. The CDR3 extends over 12 amino acids. Trimming pared 6 bases from V and 9 bases from J, leaving 15 bases between. Germline assignment: CDR1 SNHLY and CDR2 FYNNEI. This chain's CDR3 is CASRETAPGQYF. The CDR3 region has the DNA TGTGCCAGCAGGGAAACGGCCCCGGGGCAGTACTTC.

This clonotype occurred many times. The V gene is TRBV6-1, the J gene TRBJ2-3; 8 bases agree with TRBD2. CDR3 length: 16 amino acids. CDR1 and CDR2 (germline): MNHNS, SASEGT. Unmatched junction bases numbered 6, after V lost 4 bases and J lost 0 bases. CDR3 in amino acids: CASSARTSRSTDTQYF. CDR3 DNA sequence: TGTGCCAGCAGTGCCCGGACTAGCCGAAGCACAGATACGCAGTATTTT.

This clonotype has only a few counts. As the CDR3 is not closed by the conserved phenylalanine or tryptophan, this likely results from a read error. The genes are TRBV11-2 and TRBJ2-1; D is ambiguous. CDR3 length equals 12 residues. Germline V gene lookup returns CDR1 SGHAT and CDR2 FQNNGV. V lost 2 bases, J lost 7 bases, and 6 bases lay in between. In DNA form, the CDR3 reads TGTGCCAGCAGCTTAAAACTTAATGAGCAGTTCTCC. Translating gives CASSLKLNEQFS.

This clonotype was seen repeatedly, ten times or more. J is TRBJ1-2 and V is TRBV27, with D possibly being TRBD1 (6 bases). The CDR3 loop spans 14 amino acids. Germline values: CDR1 MNHEY, CDR2 SMNVEV (reference sequence). V was trimmed by 2 bases and J by 2 bases, leaving 9 bases between them. The CDR3 DNA follows: TGTGCCAGCAGTTTAAGTACAGGGAACTATGGCTACACCTTC. This gives the protein CASSLSTGNYGYTF.

J is TRBJ2-1 and V is TRBV12-3 or TRBV12-4, with 13 nucleotides matching TRBD2. The length of the CDR3 is 18 residues. With V trimmed by 6 bases and J by 2 bases, 10 bases remained unmatched. DNA for the CDR3: TGTGCCAGCAGCCTAACTAGCGGGAGGGTGGGGCCCTACAATGAGCAGTTCTTC. As protein: CASSLTSGRVGPYNEQFF.

Many counts were recorded for this clonotype. The V gene is TRBV6-2 or TRBV6-3, the J gene TRBJ2-7; 10 nucleotides match TRBD2. Germline-derived CDR1 and CDR2 are MNHEY and SVGEGT. V gave up 4 bases and J gave up 3 bases; unmatched junction bases: 12. The CDR3 totals 17 residues. Here the CDR3 reads CASSLGASGRVFYEQYF. The CDR3 coding sequence is TGTGCCAGCAGTTTGGGGGCTAGCGGGAGAGTATTCTACGAGCAGTACTTC.

The chain is built from TRBV14 and TRBJ2-3, with 14 bases matching TRBD2. Per the germline V gene, CDR1 is SGHDN and CDR2 is FVKESK. Trimming at V came to 4 bases and at J to 4 bases, leaving 13 bases not matched to a gene. The CDR3 spans 19 residues. In nucleotides, the CDR3 is TGTGCCAGCAGCCCCAAAACCGGGACTAGCGGGAGATGGGCAGATACGCAGTATTTT. Translating gives CASSPKTGTSGRWADTQYF.

This clonotype was picked up a small number of times. This rearrangement joins TRBV28 to TRBJ1-2, with a possible D match to TRBD1 (5 bases). CDR1 is MDHEN and CDR2 is SYDVKM in the germline V gene. V dropped 7 bases and J dropped 3 bases, with 12 bases sitting between them. CDR3 length: 13 residues. The DNA of the CDR3 is TGTGCCAGCACCGTGGGGGGTGACTATGGCTACACCTTC. This gives the protein CASTVGGDYGYTF.

This clonotype was picked up one time. Germline and junction disagree at one end, which may indicate a read error. The chain couples TRBV20-1 to TRBJ2-7, with TRBD1 matching 10 bases. This CDR3 has 14 residues. CDR1 is DFQATT and CDR2 is SNEGSKA in the germline V gene (reference sequence). In DNA, the CDR3 is TGTAGTGCTAGAGTGCGGGACAGGGGATACGAGCAGTACTTC. It translates to CSARVRDRGYEQYF.

This clonotype was seen only a few times. The rearrangement uses TRBV20-1 and TRBJ1-6; D gene unclear. The V gene lost 1 base and the J gene lost 7 bases, with 14 bases spanning the gap. CDR1 and CDR2 (germline): DFQATT, SNEGSKA (reference sequence). This CDR3 spans 15 amino acids. The chain's CDR3 is CSARGAGSLNSPLHF. As DNA, the CDR3 is TGCAGTGCTAGAGGGGCGGGTTCTTTAAATTCACCCCTCCACTTT.

This clonotype was detected ten times or more. This chain uses TRBV20-1 with TRBJ2-3, with 8 bases matching TRBD2. Looked up from germline, CDR1 is DFQATT and CDR2 is SNEGSKA (reference sequence). This CDR3 comprises 14 residues. The V and J ends lost 5 bases and 6 bases, in that order; junction bases with no gene match: 10. CDR3 DNA sequence: TGCAGTGCTGCTTTGACGGGAGGGGCCGATACGCAGTATTTT. Translating gives CSAALTGGADTQYF.